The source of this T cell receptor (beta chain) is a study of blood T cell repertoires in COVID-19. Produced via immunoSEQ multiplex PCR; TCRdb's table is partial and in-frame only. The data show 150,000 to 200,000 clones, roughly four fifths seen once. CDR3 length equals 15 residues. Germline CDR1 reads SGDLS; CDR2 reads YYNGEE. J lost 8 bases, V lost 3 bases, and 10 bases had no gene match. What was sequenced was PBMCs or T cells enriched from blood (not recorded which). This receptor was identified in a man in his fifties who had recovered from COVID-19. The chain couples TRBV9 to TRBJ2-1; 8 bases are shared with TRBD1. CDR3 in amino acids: CASSADRGAMYEQFF. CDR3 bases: TGTGCCAGCAGCGCCGACAGGGGTGCAATGTATGAGCAGTTCTTC.